This entry concerns a single T cell receptor beta chain. The target antigen is unknown. These data belong to a study of identical twins. General observations from the study: Fewer insertions characterized abundant cord blood beta clonotypes, whereas memory repertoires showed none.

Healthy Caucasian individuals made up all the donors. One entry per CDR3 protein, called by TCRdb with MiXCR from the 5' RACE reads. The table has about 810,000 distinct CDR3 sequences, 9% to 15% seen once; the top ten hold around 1.5%. The CDR3 spans 16 residues. Germline-derived CDR1 and CDR2 are SGHRS and YFSETQ. Trimming removed 4 bases at V and 0 bases at J, with 11 bases between. This same sample was also part of a study on yellow fever vaccine responses in identical twins.

J is TRBJ1-6 and V is TRBV5-1, with no clear D. The material sequenced was PBMCs. The TCR originated in a woman aged 18-35 years in good health. The CDR3 DNA sequence: TGCGCCAGCAGCGCTGACGCAAGCTCCTATAATTCACCCCTCCACTTT. Protein: CASSADASSYNSPLHF.